The clone carrying this T cell receptor beta chain has ten or more counts. In germline, CDR1 is SGHDN, CDR2 FVKESK. CDR3 length: 17 amino acids. V lost 5 bases and J 4 bases, leaving 18 bases between the germline ends. The data are from a study of T cells in Graves' hyperthyroidism and ophthalmopathy. Graves' hyperthyroidism without ophthalmopathy progression within 18 months was termed stable. Amplified TCR beta CDR3 regions came from RNA transcripts. The HTBI primer set was used in a first-round RT-PCR of the TCR CDR3. A single record per CDR3 protein comes from TCRdb applying MiXCR to the multiplex PCR reads. This table has about 540,000 distinct CDR3 sequences, just over 45% appearing once.

The V and J genes are TRBV14 and TRBJ1-6; D uncertain. Specimen: peripheral blood or thyroid tissue (not recorded which). The TCR sequence derives from a woman aged 18-29 years with Graves' hyperthyroidism. CDR3 sequence reads: CASSIWSVQNYNSPLHF. In DNA, the CDR3 is TGTGCCAGCAGCATCTGGAGTGTGCAGAATTATAATTCACCCCTCCACTTT.